The 18 T cell receptor beta chains in this list originate from one sample, sequenced in a study of T-cell reconstitution after alpha-beta-depleted transplantation in children. Using unique molecular identifiers, the investigators prepared the TCRbeta library. MiXCR, run by TCRdb on the PCR reads, gives a single entry per CDR3 protein. The table lists almost 400,000 distinct CDR3 sequences, about a fifth of them singletons. Sequencing was performed on PBMCs from the stem cell graft donor, taken from the stem cell graft. The receptors shown here come from a human donor who donated a stem cell graft to a child with acute myeloid leukemia.

The genes are TRBV7-8 and TRBJ2-1; weak D call: TRBD2 (6 bases). Germline lookup yields CDR1 SGHVS and CDR2 FQNEAQ. V was clipped by 1 base and J by 3 bases, with 10 bases between them. CDR3 size: 15 residues. The CDR3 reads CASSLDSGVYNEQFF. DNA of the CDR3: TGTGCCAGCAGCTTAGATAGCGGAGTCTACAATGAGCAGTTCTTC.

This clonotype was seen repeatedly, ten times or more. The J gene is TRBJ2-3, the V gene TRBV20-1; D is tentatively TRBD1 or TRBD2 (6 bases each). Germline assignment: CDR1 DFQATT and CDR2 SNEGSKA (reference sequence). The CDR3 consists of 14 residues. V gave up 2 bases and J gave up 5 bases, with 14 bases separating them. The CDR3 nucleotides are TGCAGTGCTAGAAGGGGGGAGAGCGGAGATACGCAGTATTTT. Residues: CSARRGESGDTQYF.

This clonotype was seen at least ten times. The V call is TRBV29-1, the J call TRBJ2-2; D not resolved. Trimming removed 3 bases at V and 2 bases at J, with 10 bases between. The CDR3 totals 14 residues. CDR1 and CDR2 (germline): SQVTM, ANQGSEA. The CDR3 bases are TGCAGCGTTGATCGGAGAAGTAACACCGGGGAGCTGTTTTTT. This gives the protein CSVDRRSNTGELFF.

The chain uses TRBV27 and TRBJ1-3; 8 bases are shared with TRBD1. J lost 4 bases, V lost 8 bases, and 7 bases had no gene match. This CDR3 region has 14 residues. Germline CDR1 and CDR2: MNHEY and SMNVEV (reference sequence). The CDR3 DNA follows: TGTGCCAGCGGTTCACAGGGGGACGGAAACACCATATATTTT. The encoded protein is CASGSQGDGNTIYF.

Many counts were recorded for this clonotype. The CDR3 reads CASSLTSGTTDTQYF. As DNA, the CDR3 is TGTGCCAGCAGCTTAACTAGCGGGACAACAGATACGCAGTATTTT. The chain combines TRBV7-9 with TRBJ2-3; 10 bases line up with TRBD2. CDR3 length: 15 amino acids. Unmatched junction bases numbered 2, after V lost 2 bases and J lost 3 bases. Germline V lookup: CDR1 SEHNR, CDR2 FQNEAQ (reference sequence).

This clonotype has more than one count but fewer than ten. V usage is TRBV7-3 and J usage is TRBJ2-5; D is undetermined. This CDR3 spans 14 amino acids. The V gene's germline CDR1 is SGHTA and CDR2 FQGTGA. V shed 1 base and J shed 3 bases, with 9 bases lying between them. In DNA, the CDR3 is TGTGCCAGCAGCTTAATGGGTGGGGAAGAGACCCAGTACTTC. As protein: CASSLMGGEETQYF.

This clonotype has a handful of counts. The chain joins TRBV9 to TRBJ2-7, with TRBD2 matching 11 bases. V shed 2 bases, J shed 3 bases, and the junction held 4 bases outside the gene matches. Germline CDR1 SGDLS, CDR2 YYNGEE. The CDR3 is 15 residues long. The CDR3 nucleotides read TGTGCCAGCAGCGTCACCGGGACTAGCGGCTACGAGCAGTACTTC. Translating gives CASSVTGTSGYEQYF.

The V gene is TRBV29-1, the J gene TRBJ1-2; 8 nucleotides line up with TRBD1. With 4 bases clipped from V and 4 bases from J, the junction kept 5 bases outside the gene matches. This CDR3 region has 13 residues. Germline V CDR1 and CDR2: SQVTM, ANQGSEA. CDR3 DNA: TGCAGCGTTGGGCTAGACAGGGGCTATGGCTACACCTTC. It specifies CSVGLDRGYGYTF.

This chain joins TRBV5-4 and TRBJ2-7, with D hard to call. The CDR3 contains 12 residues. V shed 5 bases and J shed 3 bases, with 9 bases lying between them. Germline V gene sequence: CDR1 SGHNT, CDR2 YYREEE (reference sequence). CDR3 region: CASRLLGYEQYF. DNA for the CDR3: TGTGCCAGCAGGCTGTTAGGCTACGAGCAGTACTTC.

This clonotype showed up just a few times. The rearrangement uses TRBV4-2 and TRBJ1-6; D not resolved. Trimming took 1 base from V and 0 from J, leaving 7 bases between them. This CDR3 spans 16 amino acids. Germline V gene lookup returns CDR1 LGHNA and CDR2 YNFKEQ. The CDR3 loop reads CASSQVAYSYNSPLHF. CDR3 sequence (DNA): TGTGCCAGCAGCCAAGTTGCGTACTCCTATAATTCACCCCTCCACTTT.

This clonotype was counted many times. V is TRBV7-8 and J is TRBJ1-1; unclear D gene. V was cut by 0 bases and J by 6 bases, with 11 bases left in between. The CDR3 contains 14 residues. Germline V lookup: CDR1 SGHVS, CDR2 FQNEAQ. The CDR3 region is CASSLASDGAEAFF. CDR3 DNA: TGTGCCAGCAGCTTAGCGAGCGATGGCGCTGAAGCTTTCTTT.

This chain links TRBV4-3 with TRBJ2-1; D is possibly TRBD2 (6 bases). The germline gives CDR1 LGHNA, CDR2 YSLEER. The CDR3 is 15 amino acids. V was trimmed by 0 bases and J by 3 bases, leaving 9 bases between them. The CDR3 bases are TGCGCCAGCAGCCAAGAGGGGAGGCTCTACAATGAGCAGTTCTTC. Amino acid sequence: CASSQEGRLYNEQFF.

CDR3 sequence: CASSLWAGASYEQYF. As DNA, the CDR3 is TGTGCCAGCAGCTTATGGGCGGGGGCCTCCTACGAGCAGTACTTC. The rearrangement joins TRBV11-2 to TRBJ2-7; D may be TRBD2 (7 bases). This CDR3 is built from 15 residues. The germline V gene has CDR1 SGHAT and CDR2 FQNNGV. Trimming removed 2 bases from V and 0 bases from J, with 11 bases in between.

This clonotype was counted at least ten times. V gene TRBV29-1 combines with J gene TRBJ1-1; no clear D. Looked up from germline, CDR1 is SQVTM and CDR2 is ANQGSEA. Trimming took 4 bases from V and 4 from J, leaving 13 bases between them. The length of the CDR3 is 13 residues. The CDR3 DNA reads as TGCAGCGTTGGCGACATCCGCGGCACTGAAGCTTTCTTT. Translating it yields CSVGDIRGTEAFF.

Only a few counts were recorded for this clonotype. The chain is built from TRBV12-3 or TRBV12-4 and TRBJ2-1; either TRBD1 or TRBD2 may fit D (6 bases each). The CDR3 has 13 amino acids. V lost 3 bases and J 6 bases, leaving 9 bases between the germline ends. CDR3: CASSFRGRNEQFF. For the CDR3, the DNA is TGTGCCAGCAGTTTTCGGGGGCGCAATGAGCAGTTCTTC.

This clonotype occurred many times. CDR3 region: CSVAASGYYEQYF. The CDR3 DNA reads TGCAGCGTTGCGGCTAGCGGTTACTACGAGCAGTACTTC. The V and J genes are TRBV29-1 and TRBJ2-7, with 7 nucleotides matching TRBD2. The V segment lost 4 bases and the J segment 3 bases; nucleotides outside the gene matches: 6. The germline CDR1 and CDR2 sequences are SQVTM and ANQGSEA. This CDR3 has 13 amino acids.

This clonotype came up a few times. CDR3 bases: TGTGCCAGCAGCGTAGACCTAGCGGGCTCCTACAATGAGCAGTTCTTC. This encodes CASSVDLAGSYNEQFF. The chain has TRBV9 and TRBJ2-1, with 8 bases matching TRBD2. The germline V gene has CDR1 SGDLS and CDR2 YYNGEE. This CDR3 is 16 amino acids long. V dropped 0 bases and J dropped 0; count of bases not matched to a gene: 2.

This clonotype was seen many times. V usage is TRBV5-5 and J usage is TRBJ1-5; TRBD1 agrees at 7 bases. This CDR3 spans 14 amino acids. Germline CDR1 SGHKS, CDR2 YYEKEE (reference sequence). The trim removed 4 bases at V and 3 bases at J, leaving 4 bases unmatched. As DNA, the CDR3 is TGTGCCAGCAGCGAGACAGGGACCAATCAGCCCCAGCATTTT. Its translation: CASSETGTNQPQHF.